A single sample gave rise to the 31 T cell receptor beta chains below, sequenced in a study of blood T cell repertoires in COVID-19. Clones were read by immunoSEQ multiplex PCR, and TCRdb kept only the in-frame ones, dropping some. The sample records under 350,000 clones, roughly 90% being singletons. Input material: peripheral blood. The receptors come from a man aged 40-55 years with acute or convalescent COVID-19.

The chain has TRBV23-1 and TRBJ2-5, with 11 bases identical to TRBD1. TRBV23-1 is an ORF for which the function is uncertain. This CDR3 region has 17 residues. Losses at the gene ends were 2 bases for V and 2 bases for J; bases not matched to a gene: 7. DNA for the CDR3: TGCGCCAGCAGTCAACGGGGGACAGGGGGTAGGCAAGAGACCCAGTACTTC. Protein product: CASSQRGTGGRQETQYF.

This clone was observed once. This chain uses TRBV6-2 or TRBV6-3 with TRBJ2-7, with TRBD1 identical over 7 bases. The trim removed 2 bases at V and 3 bases at J, leaving 7 bases unmatched. This CDR3 is built from 15 residues. Germline values: CDR1 MNHEY, CDR2 SVGEGT. CDR3 sequence: CASSYHGTALYEQYF. DNA for the CDR3: TGTGCCAGCAGTTACCACGGGACAGCCCTCTACGAGCAGTACTTC.

The chain employs TRBV5-4 and TRBJ2-7, with 9 bases that match TRBD2. Germline CDR1 is SGHNT and CDR2 is YYREEE (reference sequence). J gave up 2 bases and V 3 bases, and 3 bases lay outside the gene matches. The CDR3 length is 14 residues. The CDR3 region is CASSSAGGTYEQYF. CDR3 bases: TGTGCCAGCAGCTCGGCGGGAGGGACCTACGAGCAGTACTTC. Drawing the rest from reference TRBV5-4 and TRBJ2-7, the complete variable domain is ETGVTQSPTHLIKTRGQQVTLRCSSQSGHNTVSWYQQALGQGPQFIFQYYREEENGRGNFPPRFSGLQFPNYSSELNVNALELDDSALYLCASSSAGGTYEQYFGPGTRLTVT.

In nucleotides, the CDR3 is TGCGCCAGCAGCTTATTTCTCGAGGGAACTGAAGCTTTCTTT. This gives the protein CASSLFLEGTEAFF. The chain carries TRBV5-1 and TRBJ1-1; D not certain. CDR3 length equals 14 residues. V dropped 2 bases and J dropped 5 bases, with 13 bases sitting between them. Germline values: CDR1 SGHRS, CDR2 YFSETQ.

This chain uses TRBV10-3 with TRBJ1-1; D gene unclear. V gave up 7 bases and J gave up 0 bases, with 9 bases separating them. This CDR3 spans 13 amino acids. Germline V gene sequence: CDR1 ENHRY, CDR2 SYGVKD. CDR3 amino acids: CAINEQVNTEAFF. The CDR3 region has the DNA TGTGCCATCAATGAACAAGTGAACACTGAAGCTTTCTTT.

The J gene is TRBJ1-2, the V gene TRBV27; tentatively, D is TRBD1 (6 bases). CDR3 length: 14 residues. Per germline, CDR1 MNHEY and CDR2 SMNVEV (reference sequence). With 7 bases removed from V and 4 bases from J, the gap between germline ends came to 16 bases. The CDR3 spells CASKGQGIIYGYTF. In DNA, the CDR3 is TGTGCCAGCAAGGGGCAGGGGATAATCTATGGCTACACCTTC.

CDR3: CAWSKGRTPNTIYF. Written as DNA, the CDR3 is TGTGCCTGGAGTAAGGGGCGGACGCCCAACACCATATATTTT. The V call is TRBV30, the J call TRBJ1-3, with a weak D call TRBD1 (5 bases). This CDR3 has 14 amino acids. The ends were cut back, 2 bases at V and 7 bases at J, with 15 bases in the middle. Germline lookup yields CDR1 GTSNPN and CDR2 SVGIG (reference sequence).

The CDR3 sequence: CASSRFRASGNTIYF. The CDR3, as DNA: TGTGCCAGCAGTCGCTTCAGGGCCTCTGGAAACACCATATATTTT. The chain links TRBV6-5 to TRBJ1-3; TRBD1 is a possible D gene (5 bases). Germline V gene data show CDR1 as MNHEY and CDR2 as SVGAGI. This CDR3 has 15 residues. The V and J ends lost 5 bases and 0 bases respectively, with 11 bases between them.

J is TRBJ1-5 and V is TRBV2; 9 bases match TRBD1. The germline gives CDR1 SNHLY, CDR2 FYNNEI. V shed 5 bases and J 7 bases; nucleotides not matched to a gene: 6. The CDR3 contains 14 residues. The CDR3 DNA is TGTGCCAGCAGTTTGGACAGGGGAGGACAGCCCCAGCATTTT. Translating gives CASSLDRGGQPQHF.

The gene calls are TRBV5-1 and TRBJ1-1, with a tentative D call TRBD1 (6 bases). V lost 3 bases and J 1 base, leaving 13 bases between the germline ends. The CDR3 is 15 amino acids. Germline V gene lookup returns CDR1 SGHRS and CDR2 YFSETQ. CDR3 amino acids: CASSWGQNRNTEAFF. The CDR3 nucleotides are TGCGCCAGCAGCTGGGGGCAAAACCGGAACACTGAAGCTTTCTTT.

V and J are TRBV12-3 or TRBV12-4 and TRBJ1-1, with D unclear. Trimming took off 0 bases at V and 9 bases at J, with 11 bases between the two ends. CDR3 length: 13 residues. The CDR3 DNA follows: TGTGCCAGCAGTTTAGCGGCCCGGGGTAAAGCTTTCTTT. Its protein is CASSLAARGKAFF.

The chain recombines TRBV29-1 with TRBJ1-2; TRBD1 agrees at 7 bases. V lost 3 bases to trimming and J lost 4 bases; unmatched junction nucleotides: 2. CDR1 and CDR2 (germline): SQVTM, ANQGSEA. The CDR3 consists of 12 residues. In DNA form, the CDR3 reads TGCAGCGTTGAGAGGGACAGCTATGGCTACACCTTC. Residues: CSVERDSYGYTF.

This clone was seen more than once but under ten times. V usage is TRBV29-1 and J usage is TRBJ1-2; TRBD1 agrees at 7 bases. The CDR3 length is 12 residues. Per the germline V gene, CDR1 is SQVTM and CDR2 is ANQGSEA. V was pared by 5 bases and J by 2 bases, with 2 bases of the junction left unmatched. The CDR3 here is CSVLTGNYGYTF. The CDR3 coding sequence is TGCAGCGTTTTGACAGGGAACTATGGCTACACCTTC.

This sequence joins TRBV24-1 and TRBJ2-7; 8 bases are shared with TRBD1. J was trimmed by 2 bases and V by 5 bases; bases with no gene match: 10. The germline V gene encodes CDR1 KGHDR and CDR2 SFDVKD. The CDR3 runs 16 residues. The CDR3: CATSVTDRAGPYEQYF. The CDR3 coding sequence is TGTGCCACCAGTGTTACGGACAGGGCCGGCCCCTACGAGCAGTACTTC.

This clone was observed a few times. The chain combines TRBV24-1 with TRBJ2-3; 9 nucleotides match TRBD2. The CDR3 covers 17 residues. From germline, CDR1 is KGHDR and CDR2 SFDVKD. After removal of 6 bases from V and 2 bases from J, the junction contained 11 bases not matched to a gene. The CDR3 coding sequence is TGTGCCACCAGTTCGAGACCCGGACTAGCGCACACAGATACGCAGTATTTT. It translates to CATSSRPGLAHTDTQYF.

This clone was seen once. The chain recombines TRBV20-1 with TRBJ1-2; D remains ambiguous. Germline V lookup: CDR1 DFQATT, CDR2 SNEGSKA (reference sequence). With 5 bases removed from V and 4 bases from J, the gap between germline ends came to 5 bases. The CDR3 has 10 residues. CDR3: CSAPGYGYTF. CDR3 nucleotide sequence: TGCAGTGCTCCGGGCTATGGCTACACCTTC.

The chain is built from TRBV6-1 and TRBJ1-2; unclear D gene. Germline values: CDR1 MNHNS, CDR2 SASEGT. The CDR3 runs 10 residues. V shed 2 bases and J shed 14 bases, with 9 bases lying between them. Here the CDR3 reads CASSEPERTF. The CDR3 nucleotides read TGTGCCAGCAGTGAACCAGAGAGGACCTTC.

The chain links TRBV7-2 to TRBJ2-7; TRBD1 agrees at 7 bases. CDR3 size: 15 residues. V dropped 1 base and J dropped 2; count of bases not matched to a gene: 5. Germline V CDR1 and CDR2: SGHTA, FQGNSA. Written as DNA, the CDR3 is TGTGCCAGCAGCTTAGTCTCCCAGGGGGCCTACGAGCAGTACTTC. This translates into CASSLVSQGAYEQYF.

This clone was seen a single time. This chain uses TRBV20-1 with TRBJ2-3; the D is unclear. V was trimmed by 6 bases and J by 3 bases, leaving 4 bases between them. The CDR3 length is 10 residues. Germline V CDR1 and CDR2: DFQATT, SNEGSKA (reference sequence). CDR3 amino acids: CSAMTDTQYF. CDR3 nucleotides: TGCAGTGCCATGACAGATACGCAGTATTTT.

V is TRBV6-5 and J is TRBJ2-7; tentative D call: TRBD2 (6 bases). V was trimmed by 6 bases and J by 2 bases, leaving 14 bases between them. From germline, CDR1 is MNHEY and CDR2 SVGAGI. This CDR3 is 14 amino acids long. As DNA, the CDR3 is TGTGCCAGCAGCTGGGGGGACGGTACCTACGAGCAGTACTTC. Translating gives CASSWGDGTYEQYF.

The chain's CDR3 is CASSLFRGPGTEAFF. The CDR3 nucleotides read TGTGCCAGCAGTTTATTCAGGGGGCCGGGCACTGAAGCTTTCTTT. V usage is TRBV27 and J usage is TRBJ1-1; 8 bases agree with TRBD1. Germline assignment: CDR1 MNHEY and CDR2 SMNVEV (reference sequence). J lost 4 bases, V lost 1 base, and 5 bases had no gene match. This CDR3 is 15 amino acids long.

This rearrangement joins TRBV27 to TRBJ2-2, with a weak D call TRBD1 (6 bases). In germline, CDR1 is MNHEY, CDR2 SMNVEV (reference sequence). The CDR3 extends over 13 amino acids. V lost 6 bases, J lost 5 bases, and 10 bases lay in between. The CDR3 loop is CASSQQGTGELFF. CDR3 nucleotide sequence: TGTGCCAGCAGCCAACAGGGTACCGGGGAGCTGTTTTTT.

The gene calls are TRBV9 and TRBJ1-2, with 7 positions matching TRBD1. This CDR3 spans 15 amino acids. The germline gives CDR1 SGDLS, CDR2 YYNGEE. The V gene end was trimmed by 4 bases and the J gene end by 3 bases; junction bases not matched to a gene: 9. The CDR3: CASSPLGQAHYGYTF. DNA for the CDR3: TGTGCCAGCAGCCCTCTAGGACAGGCCCACTATGGCTACACCTTC.

In this sample, this clone turned up once. The V and J genes are TRBV5-4 and TRBJ2-3; 8 bases line up with TRBD2. Losses at the gene ends were 5 bases for V and 2 bases for J; bases not matched to a gene: 7. Germline V lookup: CDR1 SGHNT, CDR2 YYREEE (reference sequence). The CDR3 loop spans 15 amino acids. CDR3: CASRVAGTYTDTQYF. DNA for the CDR3: TGTGCCAGCAGGGTAGCGGGGACTTACACAGATACGCAGTATTTT.

This clone was seen more than once but under ten times. The V call is TRBV27, the J call TRBJ1-2; 9 bases match TRBD1. The ends lost 4 bases at V and 4 bases at J; junction bases unmatched: 10. Looked up from germline, CDR1 is MNHEY and CDR2 is SMNVEV (reference sequence). This CDR3 has 16 residues. The CDR3 bases are TGTGCCAGCAGTTCATTACAGGGGGCGCAGGGCTATGGCTACACCTTC. It yields the protein CASSSLQGAQGYGYTF.

The chain links TRBV4-2 to TRBJ2-7, with a tentative D call TRBD1 (6 bases). This CDR3 spans 14 amino acids. Trimming took 7 bases from V and 0 from J, leaving 13 bases between them. Looked up from germline, CDR1 is LGHNA and CDR2 is YNFKEQ. DNA of the CDR3: TGTGCCAGCACCCGGGACATCGACTCCTACGAGCAGTACTTC. Translated: CASTRDIDSYEQYF.

The V call is TRBV6-6, the J call TRBJ2-7; TRBD1 matches 12 bases. Trimming cost V 8 bases and J 4 bases; bases outside gene matches: 9. Germline CDR1 and CDR2: MNHNY and SVGAGI (reference sequence). The CDR3 extends over 15 amino acids. For the CDR3, the DNA is TGTGCCAGCCAGTTGGGACAGGGGGCGAGATACGAGCAGTACTTC. Translated, it gives CASQLGQGARYEQYF.

V usage is TRBV7-7 and J usage is TRBJ2-1; D possibly corresponds to TRBD2 (6 bases). Germline V gene lookup returns CDR1 SSHAT and CDR2 FNYEAQ (reference sequence). This CDR3 has 14 residues. Deletions cut 5 bases from V and 8 bases from J, with 16 bases between. CDR3 nucleotide sequence: TGTGCCAGCAGCACCGAGTCGGGGGTTCATGAGCAGTTCTTC. Translation gives CASSTESGVHEQFF.

This chain joins TRBV10-3 and TRBJ2-7; a possible D gene is TRBD1 (5 bases). Germline CDR1 ENHRY, CDR2 SYGVKD. The length of the CDR3 is 13 residues. The ends were cut back, 4 bases at V and 1 base at J, with 8 bases in the middle. This CDR3 is CAISADSSYEQYF. The CDR3 nucleotides are TGTGCCATCAGTGCCGACAGTTCCTACGAGCAGTACTTC.

The chain carries TRBV3-1 (or the pseudogene TRBV3-2) and TRBJ1-1, with a possible D match to TRBD1 (6 bases). The CDR3 runs 15 residues. Germline CDR1 and CDR2: LGHDT and YNNKEL (reference sequence). Trimming took off 4 bases at V and 7 bases at J, with 19 bases between the two ends. The CDR3 spells CASSLRGAGEGEAFF. For the CDR3, the DNA is TGTGCCAGCAGCCTCCGGGGGGCAGGGGAGGGTGAAGCTTTCTTT.

This sequence joins TRBV3-1 (or the pseudogene TRBV3-2) and TRBJ1-2; D gene unclear. The germline CDR1 and CDR2 sequences are LGHDT and YNNKEL (reference sequence). Trimming pared 0 bases from V and 4 bases from J, leaving 12 bases between. The CDR3 runs 15 residues. This CDR3 reads CASSQDRELVYGYTF. Here the CDR3 DNA reads TGTGCCAGCAGCCAAGATCGGGAGCTGGTCTATGGCTACACCTTC.